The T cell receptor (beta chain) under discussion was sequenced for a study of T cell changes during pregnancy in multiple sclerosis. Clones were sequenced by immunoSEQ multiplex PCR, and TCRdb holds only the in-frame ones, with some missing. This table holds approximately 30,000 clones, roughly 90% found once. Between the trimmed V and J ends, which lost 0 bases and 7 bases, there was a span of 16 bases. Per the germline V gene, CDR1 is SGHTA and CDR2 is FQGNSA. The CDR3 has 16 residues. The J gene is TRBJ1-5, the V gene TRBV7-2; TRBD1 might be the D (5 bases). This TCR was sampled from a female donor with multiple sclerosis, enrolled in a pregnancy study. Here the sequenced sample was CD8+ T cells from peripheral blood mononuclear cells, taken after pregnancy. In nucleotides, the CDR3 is TGTGCCAGCAGCTTAGCGCGGCAGGGTAGGTACCAGCCCCAGCATTTT. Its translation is CASSLARQGRYQPQHF.